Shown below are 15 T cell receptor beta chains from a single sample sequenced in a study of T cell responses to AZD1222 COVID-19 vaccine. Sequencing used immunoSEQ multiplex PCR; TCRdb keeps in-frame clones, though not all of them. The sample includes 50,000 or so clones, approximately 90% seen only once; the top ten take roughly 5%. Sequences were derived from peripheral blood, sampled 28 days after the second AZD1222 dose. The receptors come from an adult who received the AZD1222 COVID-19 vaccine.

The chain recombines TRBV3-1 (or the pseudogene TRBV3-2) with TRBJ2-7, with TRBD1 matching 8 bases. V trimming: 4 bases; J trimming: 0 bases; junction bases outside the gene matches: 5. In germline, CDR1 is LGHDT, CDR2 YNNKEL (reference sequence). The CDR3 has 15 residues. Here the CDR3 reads CASSLQGVFSYEQYF. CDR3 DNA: TGTGCCAGCAGCCTACAGGGGGTGTTCTCCTACGAGCAGTACTTC.

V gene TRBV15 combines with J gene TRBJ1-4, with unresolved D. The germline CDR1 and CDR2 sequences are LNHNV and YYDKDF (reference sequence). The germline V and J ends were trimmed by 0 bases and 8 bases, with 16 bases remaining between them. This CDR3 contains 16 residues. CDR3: CATSRDPDGRLEKLFF. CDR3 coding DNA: TGTGCCACCAGCAGAGATCCGGACGGACGTCTCGAAAAACTGTTTTTT. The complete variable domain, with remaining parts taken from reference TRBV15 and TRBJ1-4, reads DAMVIQNPRYQVTQFGKPVTLSCSQTLNHNVMYWYQQKSSQAPKLLFHYYDKDFNNEADTPDNFQSRRPNTSFCFLDIRSPGLGDTAMYLCATSRDPDGRLEKLFFGSGTQLSVL.

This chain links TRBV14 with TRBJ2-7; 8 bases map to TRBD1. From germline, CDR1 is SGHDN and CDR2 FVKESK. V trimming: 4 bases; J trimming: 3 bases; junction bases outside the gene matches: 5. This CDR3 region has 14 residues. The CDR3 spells CASSLGTGNYEQYF. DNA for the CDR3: TGTGCCAGCAGCCTAGGGACAGGTAACTACGAGCAGTACTTC.

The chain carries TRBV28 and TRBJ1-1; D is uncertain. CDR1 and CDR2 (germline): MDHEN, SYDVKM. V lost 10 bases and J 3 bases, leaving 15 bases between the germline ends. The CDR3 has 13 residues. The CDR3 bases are TGTGCCACCCTTCTCGCATCCGACACTGAAGCTTTCTTT. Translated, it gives CATLLASDTEAFF.

Written as DNA, the CDR3 is TGTGCCAGCAGAGGGGGGGGCAATCAGCCCCAGCATTTT. Amino acids: CASRGGGNQPQHF. The chain uses TRBV12-3 or TRBV12-4 and TRBJ1-5, with D possibly being TRBD1 (6 bases). This CDR3 region has 13 residues. Trimming took off 6 bases at V and 2 bases at J, with 8 bases between the two ends.

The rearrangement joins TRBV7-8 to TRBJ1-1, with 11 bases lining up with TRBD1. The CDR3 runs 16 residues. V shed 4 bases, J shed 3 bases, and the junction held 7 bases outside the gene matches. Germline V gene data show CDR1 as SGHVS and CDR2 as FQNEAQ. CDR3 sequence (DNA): TGTGCCAGCAGCTGGGGACAGGGGGGGCGTGACACTGAAGCTTTCTTT. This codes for CASSWGQGGRDTEAFF.

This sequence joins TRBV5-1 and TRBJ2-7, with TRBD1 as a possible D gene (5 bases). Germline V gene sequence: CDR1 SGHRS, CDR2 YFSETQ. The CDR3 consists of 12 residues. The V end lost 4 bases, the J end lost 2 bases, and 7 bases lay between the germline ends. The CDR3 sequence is CASSRGAYEQYF. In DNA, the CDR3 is TGCGCCAGCAGCAGGGGCGCCTACGAGCAGTACTTC.

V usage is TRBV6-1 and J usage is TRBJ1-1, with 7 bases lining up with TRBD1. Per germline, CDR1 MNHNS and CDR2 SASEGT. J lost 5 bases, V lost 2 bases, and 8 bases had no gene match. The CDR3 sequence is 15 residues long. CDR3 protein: CASSESDSGGTEAFF. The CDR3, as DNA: TGTGCCAGCAGTGAATCAGATTCAGGGGGTACTGAAGCTTTCTTT.

DNA of the CDR3: TGTGCCAGCTCACCCCTCGGCGGCACCTACGAGCAGTACTTC. This gives the protein CASSPLGGTYEQYF. V and J are TRBV18 and TRBJ2-7; unclear D gene. Trimming cost V 3 bases and J 2 bases, with 11 bases left between them. This CDR3 comprises 14 residues. From germline, CDR1 is KGHSH and CDR2 LQKENI.

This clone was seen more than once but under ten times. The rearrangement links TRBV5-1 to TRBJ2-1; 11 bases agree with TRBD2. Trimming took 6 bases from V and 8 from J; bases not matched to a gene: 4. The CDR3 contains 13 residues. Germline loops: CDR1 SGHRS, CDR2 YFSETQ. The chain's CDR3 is CASTLAGGYEQFF. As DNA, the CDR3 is TGCGCCAGCACCCTAGCGGGGGGCTATGAGCAGTTCTTC. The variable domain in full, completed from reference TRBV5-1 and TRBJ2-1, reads KAGVTQTPRYLIKTRGQQVTLSCSPISGHRSVSWYQQTPGQGLQFLFEYFSETQRNKGNFPGRFSGRQFSNSRSEMNVSTLELGDSALYLCASTLAGGYEQFFGPGTRLTVL.

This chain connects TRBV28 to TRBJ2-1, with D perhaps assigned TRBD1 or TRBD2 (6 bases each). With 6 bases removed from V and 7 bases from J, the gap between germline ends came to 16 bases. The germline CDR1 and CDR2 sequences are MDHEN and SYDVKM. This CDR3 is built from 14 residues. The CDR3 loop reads CASRRDTAGNEQFF. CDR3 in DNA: TGTGCCAGCAGGAGGGACACCGCGGGAAATGAGCAGTTCTTC.

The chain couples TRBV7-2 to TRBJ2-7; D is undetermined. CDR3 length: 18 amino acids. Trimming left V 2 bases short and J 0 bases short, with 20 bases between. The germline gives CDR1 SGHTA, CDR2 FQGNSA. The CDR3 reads CASSLQAPLRSSSYEQYF. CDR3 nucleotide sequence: TGTGCCAGCAGCTTACAGGCGCCACTGCGATCAAGCTCCTACGAGCAGTACTTC.

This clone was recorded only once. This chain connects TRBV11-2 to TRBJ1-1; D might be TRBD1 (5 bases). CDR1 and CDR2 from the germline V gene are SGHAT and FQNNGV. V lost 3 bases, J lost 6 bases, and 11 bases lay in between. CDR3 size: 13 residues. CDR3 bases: TGTGCCAGCAGCTTGCAGGGTTCGTCTGAAGCTTTCTTT. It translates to CASSLQGSSEAFF.

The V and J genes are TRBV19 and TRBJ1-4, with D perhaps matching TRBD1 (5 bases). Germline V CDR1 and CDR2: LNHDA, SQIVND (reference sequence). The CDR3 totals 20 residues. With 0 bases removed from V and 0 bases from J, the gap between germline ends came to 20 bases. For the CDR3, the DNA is TGTGCCAGTAGTATAGATGGTTACGGGACGGGGAAGACAACTAATGAAAAACTGTTTTTT. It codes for CASSIDGYGTGKTTNEKLFF.

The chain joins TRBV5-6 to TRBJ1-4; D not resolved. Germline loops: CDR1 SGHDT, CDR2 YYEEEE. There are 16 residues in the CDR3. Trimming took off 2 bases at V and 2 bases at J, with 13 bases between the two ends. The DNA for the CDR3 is TGTGCCAGCAGCTTTATGGGTCTCGGGACTAATGAAAAACTGTTTTTT. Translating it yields CASSFMGLGTNEKLFF.